This TCR beta chain is drawn from a study of cytomegalovirus exposure and HLA in healthy donors. Whole-study findings and limits: The study labeled 150 to 200 TCR beta chains cytomegalovirus-associated.

Germline V gene lookup returns CDR1 SGHAT and CDR2 FQDESV (reference sequence). This CDR3 region has 11 residues. The V and J ends lost 6 bases and 8 bases respectively, with 8 bases between them. About this clone: What it binds is not known.

Data came from immunoSEQ multiplex PCR; TCRdb stores just in-frame clones and leaves some out. The table lists some 210,000 clones, approximately 82% of them singletons. The donors were in the roughly 120-subject validation cohort, distinct from the roughly 600-subject first cohort. Material for sequencing was PBMCs. The TCR comes from a woman under 30 in good health and CMV-seronegative. V gene TRBV11-1 combines with J gene TRBJ2-1, with D maybe TRBD2 (5 bases). CDR3: CASRAEDEQFF. The CDR3 coding sequence is TGTGCCAGCAGGGCGGAGGATGAGCAGTTCTTC.